This record looks at one T cell receptor (beta chain) sequence and its context. Its cognate antigen is unknown. This entry belongs to a study of cytomegalovirus exposure and HLA in healthy donors. Study results and caveats: In vitro, a few CMV-associated chains proved specific for CMV antigens. Some V segments, TRBV6-2 and TRBV6-3 among them, were indistinguishable and were therefore excluded. Follow-up analysis later connected one missense variant in DCLRE1C with trimming of TCR beta V- and J-genes. Using a false discovery rate of 0.05, a later analysis showed that roughly 16,000 TCR beta sequences were associated with HLA alleles.

The PCR employed 60 Vbeta primers together with 13 Jbeta primers. The data were produced by immunoSEQ multiplex PCR, yet TCRdb's version contains in-frame clones alone and is incomplete. The data hold approximately 200,000 clones, with roughly 78% observed a single time. Trimming shortened V by 6 bases and J by 1 base, and 21 bases separated the two germline ends. CDR1 SNHLY and CDR2 FYNNEI come from the germline V gene. This CDR3 has 17 residues. The V and J genes are TRBV2 and TRBJ2-5, with a possible D match to TRBD2 (7 bases). The sample consisted of PBMCs. The source of this sequence is a girl aged 5-17 years in good health and CMV-seropositive. The CDR3 DNA reads as TGTGCCAGCAGATCTTTAGTTTCGGGGGGCTTCCAAGAGACCCAGTACTTC. Translated, it gives CASRSLVSGGFQETQYF.